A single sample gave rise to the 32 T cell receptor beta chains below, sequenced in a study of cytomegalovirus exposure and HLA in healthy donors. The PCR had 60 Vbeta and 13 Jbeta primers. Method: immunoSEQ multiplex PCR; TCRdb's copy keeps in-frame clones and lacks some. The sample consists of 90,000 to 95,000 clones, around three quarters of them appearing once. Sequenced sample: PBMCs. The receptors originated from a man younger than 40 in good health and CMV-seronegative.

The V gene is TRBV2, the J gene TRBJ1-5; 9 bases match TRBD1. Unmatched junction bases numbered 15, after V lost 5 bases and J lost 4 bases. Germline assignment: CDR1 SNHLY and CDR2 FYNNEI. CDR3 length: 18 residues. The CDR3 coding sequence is TGTGCCAGCAGTAAGCGGACAGGGGCCCCAAGAGAAAATCAGCCCCAGCATTTT. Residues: CASSKRTGAPRENQPQHF.

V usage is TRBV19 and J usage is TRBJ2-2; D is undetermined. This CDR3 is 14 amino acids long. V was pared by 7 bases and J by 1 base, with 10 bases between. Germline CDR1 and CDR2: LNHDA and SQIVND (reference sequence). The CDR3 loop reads CASILRGNTGELFF. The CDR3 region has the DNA TGTGCCAGTATTCTTCGAGGGAACACCGGGGAGCTGTTTTTT.

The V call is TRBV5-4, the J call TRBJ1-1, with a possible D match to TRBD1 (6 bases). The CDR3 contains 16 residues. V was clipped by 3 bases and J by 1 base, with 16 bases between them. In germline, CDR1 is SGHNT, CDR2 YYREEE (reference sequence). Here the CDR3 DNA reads TGTGCCAGCAGCTGGGGACAAAAGAATTGGAACACTGAAGCTTTCTTT. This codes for CASSWGQKNWNTEAFF.

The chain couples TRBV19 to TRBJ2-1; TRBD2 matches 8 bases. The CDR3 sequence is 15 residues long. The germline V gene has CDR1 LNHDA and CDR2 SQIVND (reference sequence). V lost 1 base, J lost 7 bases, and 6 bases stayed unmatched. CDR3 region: CASSIAGTRVNEQFF. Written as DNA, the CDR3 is TGTGCCAGTAGTATAGCTGGGACTAGGGTAAATGAGCAGTTCTTC. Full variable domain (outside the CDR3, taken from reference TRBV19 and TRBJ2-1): DGGITQSPKYLFRKEGQNVTLSCEQNLNHDAMYWYRQDPGQGLRLIYYSQIVNDFQKGDIAEGYSVSREKKESFPLTVTSAQKNPTAFYLCASSIAGTRVNEQFFGPGTRLTVL.

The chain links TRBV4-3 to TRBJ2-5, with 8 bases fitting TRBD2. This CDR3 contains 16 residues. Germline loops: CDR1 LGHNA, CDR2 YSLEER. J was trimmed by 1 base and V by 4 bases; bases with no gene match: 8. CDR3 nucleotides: TGCGCCAGCAGCCCCAAAGGGCGGGGGGCCCAAGAGACCCAGTACTTC. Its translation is CASSPKGRGAQETQYF.

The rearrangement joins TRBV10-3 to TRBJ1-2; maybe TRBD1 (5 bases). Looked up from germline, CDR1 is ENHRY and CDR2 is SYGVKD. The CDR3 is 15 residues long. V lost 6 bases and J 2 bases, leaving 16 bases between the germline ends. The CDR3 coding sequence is TGTGCCATCAGCCTACAATTGACAGTCAACTATGGCTACACCTTC. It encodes CAISLQLTVNYGYTF.

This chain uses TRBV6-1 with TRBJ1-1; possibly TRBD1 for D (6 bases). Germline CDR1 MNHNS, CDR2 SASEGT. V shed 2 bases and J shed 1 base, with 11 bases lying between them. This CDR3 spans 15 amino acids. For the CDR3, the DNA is TGTGCCAGCAGTGAAATGACAGGCAAGAACACTGAAGCTTTCTTT. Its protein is CASSEMTGKNTEAFF.

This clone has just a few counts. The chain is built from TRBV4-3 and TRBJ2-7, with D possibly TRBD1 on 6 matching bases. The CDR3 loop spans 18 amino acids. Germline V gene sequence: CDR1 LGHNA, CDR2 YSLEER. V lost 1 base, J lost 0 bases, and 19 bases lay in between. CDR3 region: CASSQASPTTGPSYEQYF. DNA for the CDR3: TGCGCCAGCAGCCAAGCTTCCCCGACCACAGGGCCCTCCTACGAGCAGTACTTC.

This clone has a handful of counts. CDR3 loop: CASSIGQGGYEQYF. The CDR3 nucleotides are TGTGCCAGCAGCATCGGACAGGGAGGCTACGAGCAGTACTTC. The V gene is TRBV7-3, the J gene TRBJ2-7; 8 bases are a match to TRBD1. V trimming: 5 bases; J trimming: 3 bases; junction bases outside the gene matches: 6. CDR1 SGHTA and CDR2 FQGTGA come from the germline V gene. This CDR3 has 14 residues.

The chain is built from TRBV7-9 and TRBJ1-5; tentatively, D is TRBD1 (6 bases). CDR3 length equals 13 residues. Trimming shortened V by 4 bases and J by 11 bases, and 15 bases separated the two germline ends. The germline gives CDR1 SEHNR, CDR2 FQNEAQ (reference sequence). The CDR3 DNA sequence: TGTGCCAGCAGCTCGTCCGGACAGCAGTCCCAGCATTTT. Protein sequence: CASSSSGQQSQHF. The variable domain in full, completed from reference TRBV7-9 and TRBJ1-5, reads DTGVSQNPRHKITKRGQNVTFRCDPISEHNRLYWYRQTLGQGPEFLTYFQNEAQLEKSRLLSDRFSAERPKGSFSTLEIQRTEQGDSAMYLCASSSSGQQSQHFGDGTRLSIL.

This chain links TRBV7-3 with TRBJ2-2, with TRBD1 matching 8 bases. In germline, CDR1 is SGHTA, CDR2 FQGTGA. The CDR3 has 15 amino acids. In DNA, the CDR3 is TGTGCTTCCTCGAAGGGGACAGGCCTAAACAAGGAGCTGTTTTTT. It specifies CASSKGTGLNKELFF.

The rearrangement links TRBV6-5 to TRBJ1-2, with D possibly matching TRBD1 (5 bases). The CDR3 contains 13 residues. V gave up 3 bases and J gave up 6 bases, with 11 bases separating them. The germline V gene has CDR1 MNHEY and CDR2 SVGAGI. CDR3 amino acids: CASSYSSGNGYTF. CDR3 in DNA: TGTGCCAGCAGTTATTCGTCAGGGAATGGCTACACCTTC.

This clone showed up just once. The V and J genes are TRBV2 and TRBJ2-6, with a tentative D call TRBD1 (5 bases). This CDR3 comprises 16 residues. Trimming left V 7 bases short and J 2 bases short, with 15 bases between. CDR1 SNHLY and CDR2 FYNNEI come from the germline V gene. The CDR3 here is CASTRTQRPGANVLTF. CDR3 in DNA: TGTGCCAGCACCCGGACACAACGGCCTGGGGCCAACGTCCTGACTTTC.

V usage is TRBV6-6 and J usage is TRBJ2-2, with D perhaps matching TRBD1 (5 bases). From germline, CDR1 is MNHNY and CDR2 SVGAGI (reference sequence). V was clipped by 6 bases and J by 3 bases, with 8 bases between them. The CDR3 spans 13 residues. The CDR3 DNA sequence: TGTGCCAGCAGACAGGAGCACACCGGGGAGCTGTTTTTT. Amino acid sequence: CASRQEHTGELFF.

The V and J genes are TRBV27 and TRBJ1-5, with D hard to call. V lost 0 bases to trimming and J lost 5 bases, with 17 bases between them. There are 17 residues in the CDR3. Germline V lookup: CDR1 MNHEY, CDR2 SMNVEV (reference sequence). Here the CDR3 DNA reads TGTGCCAGCAGTTTATCGGTGGAGTTTTTCCTCTATCAGCCCCAGCATTTT. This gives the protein CASSLSVEFFLYQPQHF.

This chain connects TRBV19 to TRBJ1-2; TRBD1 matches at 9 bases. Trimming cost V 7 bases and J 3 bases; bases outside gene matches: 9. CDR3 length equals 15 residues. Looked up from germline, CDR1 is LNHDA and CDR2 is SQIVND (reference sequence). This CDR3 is CASNPGQGHHYGYTF. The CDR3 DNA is TGTGCCAGTAACCCGGGACAGGGCCACCACTATGGCTACACCTTC.

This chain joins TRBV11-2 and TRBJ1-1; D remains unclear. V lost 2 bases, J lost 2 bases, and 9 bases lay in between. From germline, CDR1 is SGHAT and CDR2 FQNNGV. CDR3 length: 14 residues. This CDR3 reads CASSLLGVNTEAFF. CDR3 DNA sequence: TGTGCCAGCAGCTTACTAGGCGTAAACACTGAAGCTTTCTTT.

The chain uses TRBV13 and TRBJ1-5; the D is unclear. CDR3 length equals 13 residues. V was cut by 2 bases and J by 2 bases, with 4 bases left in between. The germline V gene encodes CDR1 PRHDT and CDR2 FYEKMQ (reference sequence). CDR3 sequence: CASSLRGNQPQHF. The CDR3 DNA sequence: TGTGCCAGCAGCTTACGGGGCAATCAGCCCCAGCATTTT. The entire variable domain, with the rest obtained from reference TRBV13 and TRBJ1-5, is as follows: AAGVIQSPRHLIKEKRETATLKCYPIPRHDTVYWYQQGPGQDPQFLISFYEKMQSDKGSIPDRFSAQQFSDYHSELNMSSLELGDSALYFCASSLRGNQPQHFGDGTRLSIL.

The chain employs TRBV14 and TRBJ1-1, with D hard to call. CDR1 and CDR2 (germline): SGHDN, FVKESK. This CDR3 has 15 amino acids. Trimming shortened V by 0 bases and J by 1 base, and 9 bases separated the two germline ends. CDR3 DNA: TGTGCCAGCAGCCAAGATCGGGGATGGAACACTGAAGCTTTCTTT. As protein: CASSQDRGWNTEAFF.

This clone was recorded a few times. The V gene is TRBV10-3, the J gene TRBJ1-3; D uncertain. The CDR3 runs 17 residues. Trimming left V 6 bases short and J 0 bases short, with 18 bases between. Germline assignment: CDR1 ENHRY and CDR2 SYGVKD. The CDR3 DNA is TGTGCCATCAGAGCCCAAGGAAGAGGCCGCTCTGGAAACACCATATATTTT. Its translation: CAIRAQGRGRSGNTIYF.

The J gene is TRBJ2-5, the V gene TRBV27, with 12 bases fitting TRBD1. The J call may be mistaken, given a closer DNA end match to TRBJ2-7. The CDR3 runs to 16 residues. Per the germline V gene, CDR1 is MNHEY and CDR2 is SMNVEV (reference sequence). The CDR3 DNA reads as TGTGCCAGCAGTTTATGGGGACAGGGGGCGATGAACGAGCAGTACTTC. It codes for CASSLWGQGAMNEQYF.

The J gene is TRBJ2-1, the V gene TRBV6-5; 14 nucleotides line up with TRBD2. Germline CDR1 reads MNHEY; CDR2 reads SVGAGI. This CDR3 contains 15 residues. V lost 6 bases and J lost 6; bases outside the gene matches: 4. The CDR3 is CASRTSGGGSNEQFF. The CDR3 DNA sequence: TGTGCCAGCAGGACTAGCGGGGGGGGTAGCAATGAGCAGTTCTTC.

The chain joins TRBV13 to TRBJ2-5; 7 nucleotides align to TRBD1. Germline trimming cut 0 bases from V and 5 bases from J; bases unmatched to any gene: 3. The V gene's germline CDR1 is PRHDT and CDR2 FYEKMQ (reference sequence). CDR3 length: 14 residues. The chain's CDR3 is CASSLGGRGETQYF. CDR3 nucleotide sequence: TGTGCCAGCAGCTTAGGTGGCAGGGGGGAGACCCAGTACTTC.

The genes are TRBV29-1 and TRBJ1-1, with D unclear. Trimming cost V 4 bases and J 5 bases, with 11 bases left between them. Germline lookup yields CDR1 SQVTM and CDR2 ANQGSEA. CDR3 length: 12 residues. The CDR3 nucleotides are TGCAGCGTTGGAAACCCGGGAACTGAAGCTTTCTTT. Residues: CSVGNPGTEAFF.

CDR3 in amino acids: CASSFGSGEFF. Written as DNA, the CDR3 is TGTGCCAGCAGTTTTGGGTCGGGAGAGTTCTTC. The chain employs TRBV27 and TRBJ2-1, with a tentative D call TRBD2 (6 bases). This CDR3 spans 11 amino acids. V gave up 3 bases and J gave up 14 bases, with 11 bases separating them. CDR1 MNHEY and CDR2 SMNVEV come from the germline V gene (reference sequence).

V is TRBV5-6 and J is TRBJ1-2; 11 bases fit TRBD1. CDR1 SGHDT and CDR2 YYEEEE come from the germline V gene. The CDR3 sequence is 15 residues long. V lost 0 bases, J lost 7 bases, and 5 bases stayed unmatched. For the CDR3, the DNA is TGTGCCAGCAGCTTGGGTGGACAGGGGGCAAGTGGCTACACCTTC. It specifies CASSLGGQGASGYTF.

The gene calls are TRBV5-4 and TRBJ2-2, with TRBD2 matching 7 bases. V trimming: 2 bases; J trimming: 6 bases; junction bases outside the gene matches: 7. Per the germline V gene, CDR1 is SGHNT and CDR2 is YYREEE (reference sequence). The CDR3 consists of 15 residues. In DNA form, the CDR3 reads TGTGCCAGCAGCTTAGGACCCCGGGGGGCCGGGGAGCTGTTTTTT. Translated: CASSLGPRGAGELFF.

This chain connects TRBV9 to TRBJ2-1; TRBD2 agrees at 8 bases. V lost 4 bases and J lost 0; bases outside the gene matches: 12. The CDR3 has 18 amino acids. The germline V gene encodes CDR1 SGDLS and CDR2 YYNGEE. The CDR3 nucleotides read TGTGCCAGCAGCTTAACTAGCGGCCATTTTAGCTCCTACAATGAGCAGTTCTTC. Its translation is CASSLTSGHFSSYNEQFF. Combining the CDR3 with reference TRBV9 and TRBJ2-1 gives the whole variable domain DSGVTQTPKHLITATGQRVTLRCSPRSGDLSVYWYQQSLDQGLQFLIQYYNGEERAKGNILERFSAQQFPDLHSELNLSSLELGDSALYFCASSLTSGHFSSYNEQFFGPGTRLTVL.

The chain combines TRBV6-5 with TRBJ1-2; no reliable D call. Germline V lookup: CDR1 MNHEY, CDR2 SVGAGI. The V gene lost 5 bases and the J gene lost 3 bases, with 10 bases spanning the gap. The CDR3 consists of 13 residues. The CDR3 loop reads CASSTTWDYGYTF. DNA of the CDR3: TGTGCCAGCAGTACTACGTGGGACTATGGCTACACCTTC.

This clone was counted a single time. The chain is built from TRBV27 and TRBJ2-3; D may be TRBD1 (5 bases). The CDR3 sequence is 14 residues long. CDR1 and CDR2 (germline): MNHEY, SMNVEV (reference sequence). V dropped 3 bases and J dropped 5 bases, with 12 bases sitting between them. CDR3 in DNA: TGTGCCAGCAGTTTGGCAGGGCCCGGAGATACGCAGTATTTT. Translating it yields CASSLAGPGDTQYF.

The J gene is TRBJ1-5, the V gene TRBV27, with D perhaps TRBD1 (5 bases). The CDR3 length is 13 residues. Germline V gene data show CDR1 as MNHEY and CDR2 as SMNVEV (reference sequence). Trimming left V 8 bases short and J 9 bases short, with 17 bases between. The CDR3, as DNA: TGTGCCAGCTGCCCGACGGGCACAGGGCCCCAGCATTTT. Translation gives CASCPTGTGPQHF.

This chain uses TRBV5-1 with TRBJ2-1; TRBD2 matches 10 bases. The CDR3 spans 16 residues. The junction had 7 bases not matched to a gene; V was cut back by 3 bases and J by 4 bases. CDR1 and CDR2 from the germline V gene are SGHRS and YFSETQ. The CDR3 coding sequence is TGCGCCAGCAGCTGGGTGGCTAGCGGGGGATACAATGAGCAGTTCTTC. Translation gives CASSWVASGGYNEQFF. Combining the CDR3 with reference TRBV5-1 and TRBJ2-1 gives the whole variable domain KAGVTQTPRYLIKTRGQQVTLSCSPISGHRSVSWYQQTPGQGLQFLFEYFSETQRNKGNFPGRFSGRQFSNSRSEMNVSTLELGDSALYLCASSWVASGGYNEQFFGPGTRLTVL.